The sequence of this T cell receptor beta chain was determined in a study of CD8 T cells in ankylosing spondylitis. Overall study results and limits: From matched ankylosing spondylitis synovial fluid, disease-linked clones were reportedly recovered at significantly enriched levels. Within ankylosing spondylitis blood, a TCR beta motif made up of roughly eight highly homologous variants appeared to be characteristic.

At least ten counts were recorded for this clonotype. What it recognizes is unknown. Quantitative barcoded 5'-RACE was used to prepare TCR beta libraries. TCRdb fed the 5' RACE reads into MiXCR, producing one record per CDR3 protein. This table holds about 130,000 distinct CDR3 sequences, roughly an eighth found once. This CDR3 spans 15 amino acids. The germline CDR1 and CDR2 sequences are DFQATT and SNEGSKA (reference sequence). V lost 0 bases, J lost 3 bases, and 5 bases stayed unmatched. The V gene is TRBV20-1, the J gene TRBJ1-3; 7 positions match TRBD1. The TCR comes from a female donor with ankylosing spondylitis or in good health (not recorded which). The sequenced sample was blood, either unsorted or a sorted T cell fraction (not recorded which). DNA of the CDR3: TGCAGTGCTAGAGATTCCAGGGGGTATGGAAACACCATATATTTT. Translated: CSARDSRGYGNTIYF.